This T cell receptor (beta chain) derives from a study of T cell responses to AZD1222 COVID-19 vaccine. Study context: Samples with a second dose at about 4 or about 12 weeks were pooled together. Study-level findings and limits: Spike was spanned by vaccine-associated CD4 TCRs, with dominance at 160-218 and 743-854. White British donors predominated, females outnumbered males, and clonal diversity was possibly underestimated. Once two AZD1222 doses were given, Spike-specific TCR breadth and depth went up.

A note on this clone: Its antigen is currently unknown.

Clones were read by immunoSEQ multiplex PCR, and TCRdb kept only the in-frame ones, dropping some. The repertoire holds around 88,000 clones, with nearly 90% as singletons. The CDR3 contains 15 residues. The V gene end was trimmed by 5 bases and the J gene end by 3 bases; junction bases not matched to a gene: 8. Germline V gene sequence: CDR1 MNHEY, CDR2 SMNVEV (reference sequence). The input for sequencing was peripheral blood, taken on day 0 of AZD1222 vaccination. The sequence was collected from an adult in good health. V is TRBV27 and J is TRBJ1-1, with 8 nucleotides matching TRBD1. CDR3 loop: CASSPWDRPDTEAFF. CDR3 coding DNA: TGTGCCAGCAGTCCCTGGGACAGGCCCGACACTGAAGCTTTCTTT.